This T cell receptor beta chain comes out of a study of CD8 T cells in Susac syndrome (dated by TCRdb to between 2019 and 2020). Turning to the overall study: Whether CD8+ T cell activation and differentiation in Susac syndrome was antigen driven was tested using repertoire sequencing. Study-level results and caveats: The TCR sequencing and HLA analysis was acknowledged to have included a relatively small number of individuals.

V was cut back by 0 bases and J by 5 bases, leaving a gap of 5 bases between them. Taken from cysteine to phenylalanine, the CDR3 has 13 residues. Of all the DNA, just the CDR3 is kept, 39 bases in frame from base 1. High-throughput TCR beta sequencing profiled peripheral blood CD8+ and CD4+ T cells from healthy donors, Susac syndrome patients and multiple sclerosis patients. The multiple sclerosis controls were treatment-naive patients who had stable or active relapsing-remitting disease and met the revised McDonald criteria. Bulk CD8+ and CD4+ T cells were purified magnetically by negative isolation, whereas CD8+ TEMRA cells were enriched by FACS. Blood was collected in EDTA tubes and processed within 24 hours, with PBMCs isolated through density gradient centrifugation. PBMCs intended for TCR sequencing were cryopreserved in liquid nitrogen and thawed later in a water bath at 37 degrees C. The sorted or isolated CD4+, CD8+ and CD8+ TEMRA cells reached a purity of at least 90%.

This clonotype has a single count. The antigen this receptor binds is unknown. No qualities accompany the bases; no much larger clone lies one base away. A single read is weak support. RNA was extracted with the RNeasy kit and 0.5 to 1 ug was reverse transcribed using random hexamers. The immunoSEQ multiplex PCR assay, which covers 54 Vbeta and 13 Jbeta segments, was used to amplify TCR beta CDR3 regions. To correct PCR amplification bias, a synthetic template baseline was used for both primer optimization and computational correction. On the study's bioinformatics: Only productive sequences were kept, with reads annotated to V, D and J genes according to IMGT and analyzed in immunoSEQ Analyzer. Clonality was calculated as one minus the Shannon entropy normalized by log2 of the number of productive unique sequences. For each patient and control, public and private clones were evaluated within the 100 most prevalent clones. Susac-specific clones were defined as absent from healthy and MS cohorts, around 1,000 published viral clones and other ImmuneACCESS disease sequences. Using fastp trimming at Q25 and MiXCR clonotype assembly, TCRdb reanalyzed the public sequencing data and kept in-frame beta chains. A single entry per CDR3 protein holds the most common genes and DNA from its merged rows. TCRdb's processing, not the authors' own work, is the source of the V and J calls. This sample gives 170,000 or so distinct CDR3 sequences in total; over 85% of them show up just once. Together, the top ten hold about 0.088% of the sample.

The receptor was derived from a human donor with multiple sclerosis. Sequencing was carried out using CD4+ T cells from PBMCs. The rearrangement combines TRBV12-3 or TRBV12-4 with TRBJ2-1, with an unclear D gene assignment. The base sequence is TGTGCCAGCAGTTTAGCCAATGACAATGAGCAGTTCTTC. Its protein product is CASSLANDNEQFF.